These 20 T cell receptor beta chains were sequenced from one sample in a study of blood T cell repertoires in COVID-19. Generated by immunoSEQ multiplex PCR, the TCRdb table keeps only in-frame clones and is missing some. The data contain approximately 150,000 clones, more than 75% of them singletons. Sample: peripheral blood. Source of these receptors: a woman in her 50s with COVID-19, enrolled during active disease.

A few counts support this clone. The J gene is TRBJ2-7, the V gene TRBV11-3, with D possibly being TRBD2 (5 bases). Trimming shortened V by 3 bases and J by 4 bases, and 10 bases separated the two germline ends. The germline V gene has CDR1 SGHNT and CDR2 YENEEA. This CDR3 comprises 13 residues. The CDR3 nucleotides are TGTGCCAGCAGCTTGGGTGACTATTACGAGCAGTACTTC. Translation: CASSLGDYYEQYF. The full variable domain, with the rest looked up from reference TRBV11-3 and TRBJ2-7, is EAGVVQSPRYKIIEKKQPVAFWCNPISGHNTLYWYLQNLGQGPELLIRYENEEAVDDSQLPKDRFSAERLKGVDSTLKIQPAELGDSAVYLCASSLGDYYEQYFGPGTRLTVT.

This clone has more than one count but fewer than ten. The chain has TRBV28 and TRBJ1-4; perhaps TRBD1 as D (6 bases). The CDR3 is 17 residues long. Germline V CDR1 and CDR2: MDHEN, SYDVKM. Between the trimmed V and J ends, which lost 6 bases and 8 bases, there was a span of 25 bases. The CDR3: CASSPTVGRIQGEKLFF. The DNA of the CDR3 is TGTGCCAGCAGCCCGACTGTAGGTCGCATTCAGGGGGAAAAACTGTTTTTT.

V usage is TRBV6-1 and J usage is TRBJ2-1; unclear D gene. The V end lost 1 base, the J end lost 8 bases, and 9 bases lay between the germline ends. The germline V gene encodes CDR1 MNHNS and CDR2 SASEGT. This CDR3 is built from 13 residues. CDR3 DNA sequence: TGTGCCAGCAGTGAAGGGCTAGGATATGAGCAGTTCTTC. Amino acid sequence: CASSEGLGYEQFF.

The chain joins TRBV4-1 to TRBJ2-6, with D perhaps matching TRBD1 (5 bases). This CDR3 has 17 amino acids. The germline gives CDR1 MGHRA, CDR2 YSYEKL. Trimming removed 4 bases from V and 0 bases from J, with 13 bases in between. CDR3 DNA sequence: TGCGCCAGCAGCCTGGGGCAGTGGAGCTCTGGGGCCAACGTCCTGACTTTC. It specifies CASSLGQWSSGANVLTF.

The chain uses TRBV15 and TRBJ1-4; maybe TRBD1 (5 bases). The germline V gene encodes CDR1 LNHNV and CDR2 YYDKDF (reference sequence). CDR3 length equals 16 residues. Trimming pared 0 bases from V and 7 bases from J, leaving 15 bases between. CDR3 sequence: CATSRDPGGASEKLFF. The CDR3 DNA sequence: TGTGCCACCAGCAGAGATCCGGGAGGGGCTTCTGAAAAACTGTTTTTT.

The chain links TRBV7-3 to TRBJ2-1; 9 bases are shared with TRBD2. The CDR3 consists of 16 residues. Germline-derived CDR1 and CDR2 are SGHTA and FQGTGA. J lost 7 bases, V lost 5 bases, and 12 bases had no gene match. The CDR3 is CASSPQGVAGANEQFF. CDR3 coding DNA: TGTGCCAGCAGCCCCCAGGGGGTAGCGGGGGCGAATGAGCAGTTCTTC.

CDR3 nucleotides: TGTGCCAGCTCACCAGGGACAACGTACGAGCAGTACTTC. As protein: CASSPGTTYEQYF. The rearrangement links TRBV18 to TRBJ2-7; D might be TRBD1 (6 bases). There are 13 residues in the CDR3. Germline assignment: CDR1 KGHSH and CDR2 LQKENI. V shed 2 bases and J shed 4 bases, with 9 bases lying between them.

The V and J genes are TRBV6-1 and TRBJ1-6; D is undetermined. Germline V gene lookup returns CDR1 MNHNS and CDR2 SASEGT. The CDR3 length is 14 residues. V shed 0 bases and J shed 7 bases, with 7 bases lying between them. CDR3 in DNA: TGTGCCAGCAGTGAAGCCGGGGTGAATTCACCCCTCCACTTT. The encoded protein is CASSEAGVNSPLHF.

The chain joins TRBV5-5 to TRBJ2-2, with 7 bases identical to TRBD1. V lost 3 bases, J lost 3 bases, and 5 bases stayed unmatched. The CDR3 spans 15 residues. Germline V CDR1 and CDR2: SGHKS, YYEKEE (reference sequence). CDR3: CASSSTGADTGELFF. CDR3 in DNA: TGTGCCAGCAGCTCTACAGGGGCCGACACCGGGGAGCTGTTTTTT.

This chain connects TRBV5-1 to TRBJ2-3; 9 bases map to TRBD2. Unmatched junction bases numbered 7, after V lost 4 bases and J lost 4 bases. The CDR3 spans 15 residues. CDR1 is SGHRS and CDR2 is YFSETQ in the germline V gene. The CDR3 region is CASSPKTSGPDTQYF. The CDR3 DNA reads TGCGCCAGCAGCCCGAAAACTAGCGGGCCAGATACGCAGTATTTT.

The rearrangement joins TRBV28 to TRBJ2-5; D is perhaps TRBD1 (5 bases). The CDR3 has 14 amino acids. Germline V gene lookup returns CDR1 MDHEN and CDR2 SYDVKM. The ends were cut back, 5 bases at V and 2 bases at J, with 12 bases in the middle. CDR3 sequence (DNA): TGTGCCAGCAGTCCGTCGGACAAGCAAGAGACCCAGTACTTC. Protein: CASSPSDKQETQYF.

This clone was observed a handful of times. The chain is built from TRBV18 and TRBJ1-5; a weak D match, TRBD1 (6 bases). Trimming shortened V by 6 bases and J by 0 bases, and 18 bases separated the two germline ends. CDR1 KGHSH and CDR2 LQKENI come from the germline V gene. The CDR3 has 17 amino acids. The CDR3 bases are TGTGCCAGCTCCCCCCGTGAGACAGGTCATAGCAATCAGCCCCAGCATTTT. It encodes CASSPRETGHSNQPQHF.

A few counts support this clone. The rearrangement joins TRBV9 to TRBJ2-1; 7 positions agree with TRBD2. Germline V CDR1 and CDR2: SGDLS, YYNGEE. V shed 2 bases and J 5 bases; nucleotides not matched to a gene: 7. CDR3 size: 15 residues. CDR3 in DNA: TGTGCCAGCAGCGTCTCCCCCCGGGGGGACAATGAGCAGTTCTTC. Translating it yields CASSVSPRGDNEQFF.

The gene calls are TRBV16 and TRBJ2-6; tentative D call: TRBD2 (6 bases). The CDR3 is 17 residues long. Germline V gene lookup returns CDR1 KGHSY and CDR2 FQNENV. Trimming took off 4 bases at V and 0 bases at J, with 13 bases between the two ends. The CDR3 DNA follows: TGTGCCAGCAGCCCCTACGACGGGGGCTCTGGGGCCAACGTCCTGACTTTC. Its protein product is CASSPYDGGSGANVLTF.

The rearrangement links TRBV18 to TRBJ1-2, with TRBD1 matching over 7 bases. Trimming cost V 5 bases and J 4 bases; bases outside gene matches: 7. The germline V gene has CDR1 KGHSH and CDR2 LQKENI. The length of the CDR3 is 14 residues. The CDR3 coding sequence is TGTGCCAGCTCAGCGACAGGGTACAGCTATGGCTACACCTTC. Amino acid sequence: CASSATGYSYGYTF.

The chain recombines TRBV9 with TRBJ2-2; no clear D gene. V was shortened by 4 bases and J by 5 bases, with 12 bases between the two germline ends. This CDR3 comprises 14 residues. Germline V gene sequence: CDR1 SGDLS, CDR2 YYNGEE. DNA of the CDR3: TGTGCCAGCAGCACAACCGACATTACCGGGGAGCTGTTTTTT. The encoded protein is CASSTTDITGELFF. Supplemented by reference TRBV9 and TRBJ2-2, the full variable domain reads DSGVTQTPKHLITATGQRVTLRCSPRSGDLSVYWYQQSLDQGLQFLIQYYNGEERAKGNILERFSAQQFPDLHSELNLSSLELGDSALYFCASSTTDITGELFFGEGSRLTVL.

The CDR3 spells CASSQEGSLTDTQYF. The DNA of the CDR3 is TGTGCCAGCAGCCAGGAGGGGAGCCTCACAGATACGCAGTATTTT. The genes are TRBV3-1 (or the pseudogene TRBV3-2) and TRBJ2-3; D may be TRBD2 (6 bases). This CDR3 region has 15 residues. Per the germline V gene, CDR1 is LGHDT and CDR2 is YNNKEL (reference sequence). V was trimmed by 3 bases and J by 2 bases, leaving 12 bases between them.

The chain employs TRBV2 and TRBJ2-3; 12 positions agree with TRBD2. The germline gives CDR1 SNHLY, CDR2 FYNNEI. The CDR3 extends over 17 amino acids. Trimming removed 5 bases from V and 0 bases from J; junction bases left unmatched: 6. Here the CDR3 reads CASSRWTSGASTDTQYF. The CDR3, as DNA: TGTGCCAGCAGTCGATGGACTAGCGGGGCTAGCACAGATACGCAGTATTTT.

Only a few counts were recorded for this clone. J is TRBJ2-3 and V is TRBV7-2; 8 positions match TRBD2. The CDR3 sequence is 14 residues long. J lost 3 bases, V lost 4 bases, and 3 bases had no gene match. The germline CDR1 and CDR2 sequences are SGHTA and FQGNSA. The chain's CDR3 is CASSSSGGTDTQYF. CDR3 DNA: TGTGCCAGCAGCTCCAGCGGGGGTACAGATACGCAGTATTTT.

V is TRBV6-5 and J is TRBJ2-7; TRBD1 matches at 8 bases. The CDR3 length is 14 residues. V was pared by 5 bases and J by 1 base, with 4 bases of the junction left unmatched. The germline V gene encodes CDR1 MNHEY and CDR2 SVGAGI. This chain's CDR3 is CASSRGQGSYEQYF. CDR3 DNA sequence: TGTGCCAGCAGTAGAGGACAGGGATCCTACGAGCAGTACTTC.